This T cell receptor beta chain is from a study of shared clonotypes between healthy human individuals. Template for every sorted-subset replicate PCR totaled 150 to 250 ng DNA, some 30,000 T cell genomes. The method was immunoSEQ multiplex PCR; TCRdb's version includes in-frame clones alone and lacks a portion of them. The sample holds around 2.3 million clones, almost 96% seen once. The V end was cut by 1 base, the J end by 9 bases, with 13 bases between. CDR1 is SGHTA and CDR2 is FQGNSA in the germline V gene. This CDR3 has 14 residues. The chain couples TRBV7-2 to TRBJ2-4; D is uncertain. This receptor was obtained from a man younger than 30 in good health. Source material: naive CD4+ T cells sorted from blood. The subset here: CD45RA+ positively selected. This chain's CDR3 is CASSLGPNDGIQYF. In DNA, the CDR3 is TGTGCCAGCAGCTTAGGCCCGAACGATGGCATTCAGTACTTC.